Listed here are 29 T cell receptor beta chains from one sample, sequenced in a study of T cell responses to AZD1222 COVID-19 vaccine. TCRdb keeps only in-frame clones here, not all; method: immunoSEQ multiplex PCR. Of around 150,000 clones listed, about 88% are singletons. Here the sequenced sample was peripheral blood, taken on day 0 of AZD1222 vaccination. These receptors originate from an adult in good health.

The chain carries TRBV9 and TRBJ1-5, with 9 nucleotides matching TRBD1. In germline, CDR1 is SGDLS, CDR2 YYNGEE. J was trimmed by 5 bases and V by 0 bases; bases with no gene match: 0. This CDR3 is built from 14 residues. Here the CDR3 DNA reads TGTGCCAGCAGCGTAGGACAGGGGGATCAGCCCCAGCATTTT. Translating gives CASSVGQGDQPQHF.

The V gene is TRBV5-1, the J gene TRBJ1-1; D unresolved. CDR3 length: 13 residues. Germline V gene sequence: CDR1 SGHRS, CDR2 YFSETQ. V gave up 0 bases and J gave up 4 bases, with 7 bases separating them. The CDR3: CASSLAGSTEAFF. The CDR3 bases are TGCGCCAGCAGCTTGGCCGGGAGCACTGAAGCTTTCTTT.

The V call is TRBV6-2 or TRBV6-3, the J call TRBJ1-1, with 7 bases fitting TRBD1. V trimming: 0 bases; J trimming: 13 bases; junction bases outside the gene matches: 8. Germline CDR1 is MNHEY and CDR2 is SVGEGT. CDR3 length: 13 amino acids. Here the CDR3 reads CASSYSQGEAGFF. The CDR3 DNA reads TGTGCCAGCAGTTACTCGCAGGGGGAGGCTGGTTTCTTT.

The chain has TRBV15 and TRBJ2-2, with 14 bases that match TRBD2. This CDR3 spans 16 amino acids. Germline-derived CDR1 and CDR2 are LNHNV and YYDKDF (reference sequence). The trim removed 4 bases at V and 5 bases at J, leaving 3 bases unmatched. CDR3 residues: CATSMGLAGATGELFF. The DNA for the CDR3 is TGTGCCACCAGCATGGGACTAGCGGGGGCTACCGGGGAGCTGTTTTTT.

This chain's CDR3 is CASRGREGGYTF. The CDR3, as DNA: TGTGCCAGCAGGGGCAGGGAAGGTGGCTACACCTTC. The chain combines TRBV28 with TRBJ1-2; D may be TRBD1 (5 bases). CDR3 size: 12 residues. From germline, CDR1 is MDHEN and CDR2 SYDVKM. V was trimmed by 6 bases and J by 7 bases, leaving 12 bases between them.

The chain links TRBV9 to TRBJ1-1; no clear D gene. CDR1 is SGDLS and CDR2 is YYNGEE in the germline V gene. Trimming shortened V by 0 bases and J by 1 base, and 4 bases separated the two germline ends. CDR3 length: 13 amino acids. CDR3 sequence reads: CASSVGANTEAFF. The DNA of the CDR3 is TGTGCCAGCAGCGTAGGAGCGAACACTGAAGCTTTCTTT.

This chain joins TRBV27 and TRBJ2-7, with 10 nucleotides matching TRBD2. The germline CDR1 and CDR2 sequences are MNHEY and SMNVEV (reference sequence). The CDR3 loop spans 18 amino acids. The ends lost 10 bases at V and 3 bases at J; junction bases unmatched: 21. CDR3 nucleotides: TGTGCCACCCAAAAGAACTCCCCCGGACTAGCGGAAAGCTACGAGCAGTACTTC. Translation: CATQKNSPGLAESYEQYF.

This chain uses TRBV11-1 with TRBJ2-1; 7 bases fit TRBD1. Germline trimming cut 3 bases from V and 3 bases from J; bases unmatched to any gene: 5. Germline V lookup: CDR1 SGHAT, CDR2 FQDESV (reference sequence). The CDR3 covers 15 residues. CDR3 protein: CASSLRDSSYNEQFF. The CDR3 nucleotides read TGTGCCAGCAGCTTGAGGGACAGTAGCTACAATGAGCAGTTCTTC.

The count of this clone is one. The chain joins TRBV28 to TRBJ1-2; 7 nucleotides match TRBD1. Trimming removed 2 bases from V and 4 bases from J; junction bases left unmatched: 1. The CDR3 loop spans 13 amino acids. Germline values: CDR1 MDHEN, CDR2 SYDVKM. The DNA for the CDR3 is TGTGCCAGCAGTTTAACAGGGGCCTATGGCTACACCTTC. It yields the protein CASSLTGAYGYTF.

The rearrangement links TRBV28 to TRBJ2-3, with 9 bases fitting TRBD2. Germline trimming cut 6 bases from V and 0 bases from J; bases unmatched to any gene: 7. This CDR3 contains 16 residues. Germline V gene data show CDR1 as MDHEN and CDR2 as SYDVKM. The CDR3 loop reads CASRGGLAASTDTQYF. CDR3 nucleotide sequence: TGTGCCAGCAGGGGGGGACTAGCAGCTAGCACAGATACGCAGTATTTT.

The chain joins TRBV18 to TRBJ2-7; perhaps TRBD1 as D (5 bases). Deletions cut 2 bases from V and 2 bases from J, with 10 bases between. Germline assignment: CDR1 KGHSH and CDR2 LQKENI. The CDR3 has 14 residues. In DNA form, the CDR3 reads TGTGCCAGCTCACCAGGACATAGCACCTACGAGCAGTACTTC. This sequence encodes CASSPGHSTYEQYF.

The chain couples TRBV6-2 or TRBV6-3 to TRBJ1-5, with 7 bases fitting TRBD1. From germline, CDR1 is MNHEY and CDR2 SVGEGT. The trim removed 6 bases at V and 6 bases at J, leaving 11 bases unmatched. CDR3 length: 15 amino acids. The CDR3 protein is CASSQGQRTVQPQHF. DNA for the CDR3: TGTGCCAGCAGCCAGGGACAGAGGACCGTTCAGCCCCAGCATTTT.

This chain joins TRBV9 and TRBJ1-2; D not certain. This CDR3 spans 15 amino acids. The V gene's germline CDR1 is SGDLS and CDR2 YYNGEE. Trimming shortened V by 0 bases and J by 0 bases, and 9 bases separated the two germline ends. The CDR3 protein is CASSVAAKANYGYTF. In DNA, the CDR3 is TGTGCCAGCAGCGTAGCGGCGAAAGCTAACTATGGCTACACCTTC. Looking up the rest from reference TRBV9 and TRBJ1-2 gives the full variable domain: DSGVTQTPKHLITATGQRVTLRCSPRSGDLSVYWYQQSLDQGLQFLIQYYNGEERAKGNILERFSAQQFPDLHSELNLSSLELGDSALYFCASSVAAKANYGYTFGSGTRLTVV.

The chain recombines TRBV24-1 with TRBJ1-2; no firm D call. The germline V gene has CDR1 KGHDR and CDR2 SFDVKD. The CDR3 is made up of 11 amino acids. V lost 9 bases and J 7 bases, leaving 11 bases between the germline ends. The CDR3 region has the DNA TGTGCCACCCATGGTGGGCTTGGCTACACCTTC. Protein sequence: CATHGGLGYTF.

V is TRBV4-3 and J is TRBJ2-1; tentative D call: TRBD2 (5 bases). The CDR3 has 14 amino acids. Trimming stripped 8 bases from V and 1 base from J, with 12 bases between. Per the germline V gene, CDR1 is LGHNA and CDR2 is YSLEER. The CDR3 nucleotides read TGCGCCAGCTCGGACTTTGAATCCTACAATGAGCAGTTCTTC. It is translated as CASSDFESYNEQFF.

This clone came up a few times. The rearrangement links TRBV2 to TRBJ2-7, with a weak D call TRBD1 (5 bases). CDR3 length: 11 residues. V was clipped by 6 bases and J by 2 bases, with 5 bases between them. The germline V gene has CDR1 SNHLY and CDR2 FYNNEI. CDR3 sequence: CASRDTYEQYF. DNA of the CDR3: TGTGCCAGCAGGGACACCTACGAGCAGTACTTC.

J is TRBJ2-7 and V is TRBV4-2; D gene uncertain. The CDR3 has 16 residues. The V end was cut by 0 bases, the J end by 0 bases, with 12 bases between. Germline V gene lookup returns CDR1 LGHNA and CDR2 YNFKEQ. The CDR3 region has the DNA TGTGCCAGCAGCCAAGAATCCACACCGAGCTCCTACGAGCAGTACTTC. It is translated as CASSQESTPSSYEQYF.

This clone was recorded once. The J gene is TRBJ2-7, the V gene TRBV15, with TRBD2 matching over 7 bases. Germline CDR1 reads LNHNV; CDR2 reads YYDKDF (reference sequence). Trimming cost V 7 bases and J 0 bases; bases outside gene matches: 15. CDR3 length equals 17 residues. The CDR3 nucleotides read TGTGCCACCACTCGCTCTACCCTGGGCGGGGGCTCCTACGAGCAGTACTTC. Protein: CATTRSTLGGGSYEQYF. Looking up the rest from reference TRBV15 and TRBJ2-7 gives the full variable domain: DAMVIQNPRYQVTQFGKPVTLSCSQTLNHNVMYWYQQKSSQAPKLLFHYYDKDFNNEADTPDNFQSRRPNTSFCFLDIRSPGLGDTAMYLCATTRSTLGGGSYEQYFGPGTRLTVT.

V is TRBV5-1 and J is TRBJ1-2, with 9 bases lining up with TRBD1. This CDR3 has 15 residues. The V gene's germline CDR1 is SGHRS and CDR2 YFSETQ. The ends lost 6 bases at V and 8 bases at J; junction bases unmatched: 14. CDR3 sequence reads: CASNLSPGTGNGYTF. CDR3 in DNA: TGCGCCAGCAATCTAAGTCCGGGGACAGGGAACGGCTACACCTTC.

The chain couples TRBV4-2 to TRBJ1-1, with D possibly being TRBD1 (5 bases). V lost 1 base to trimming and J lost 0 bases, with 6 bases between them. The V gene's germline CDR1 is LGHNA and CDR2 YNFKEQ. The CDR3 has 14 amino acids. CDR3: CASSQGQMNTEAFF. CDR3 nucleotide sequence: TGTGCCAGCAGCCAAGGACAGATGAACACTGAAGCTTTCTTT.

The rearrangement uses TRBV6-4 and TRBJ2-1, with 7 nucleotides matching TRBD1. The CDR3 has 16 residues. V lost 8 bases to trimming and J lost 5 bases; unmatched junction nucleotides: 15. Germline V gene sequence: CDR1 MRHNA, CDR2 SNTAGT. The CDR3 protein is CASPNLRDQGDNEQFF. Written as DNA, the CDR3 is TGTGCCAGCCCAAATCTCCGGGACCAGGGGGACAATGAGCAGTTCTTC.

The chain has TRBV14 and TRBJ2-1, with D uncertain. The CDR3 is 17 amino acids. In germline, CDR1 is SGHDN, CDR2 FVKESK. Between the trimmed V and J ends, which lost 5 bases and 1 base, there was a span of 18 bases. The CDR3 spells CASSSYMSPRSYNEQFF. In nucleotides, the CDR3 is TGTGCCAGCAGCTCTTACATGAGCCCCAGGTCCTACAATGAGCAGTTCTTC.

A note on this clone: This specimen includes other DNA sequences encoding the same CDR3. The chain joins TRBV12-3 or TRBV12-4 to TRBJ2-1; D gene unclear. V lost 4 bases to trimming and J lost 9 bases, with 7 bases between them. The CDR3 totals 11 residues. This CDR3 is CASSSRAEQFF. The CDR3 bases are TGTGCCAGCAGTTCTAGGGCTGAGCAGTTCTTC.

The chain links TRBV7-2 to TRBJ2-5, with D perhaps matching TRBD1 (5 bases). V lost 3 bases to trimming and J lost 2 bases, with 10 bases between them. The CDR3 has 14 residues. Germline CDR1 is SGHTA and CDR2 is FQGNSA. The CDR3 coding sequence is TGTGCCAGCAGCTTGGGGCTAACACAAGAGACCCAGTACTTC. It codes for CASSLGLTQETQYF.

The CDR3 DNA is TGTGCCAGCAGTGGCTACGGGATTTACAATGAGCAGTTCTTC. Encoded protein: CASSGYGIYNEQFF. The chain combines TRBV6-2 or TRBV6-3 with TRBJ2-1; D possibly corresponds to TRBD2 (5 bases). The V end lost 5 bases, the J end lost 4 bases, and 12 bases lay between the germline ends. The CDR3 totals 14 residues. The germline gives CDR1 MNHEY, CDR2 SVGEGT.

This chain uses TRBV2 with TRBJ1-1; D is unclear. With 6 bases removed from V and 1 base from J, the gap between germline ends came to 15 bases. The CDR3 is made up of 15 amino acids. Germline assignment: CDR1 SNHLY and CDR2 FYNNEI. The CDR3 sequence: CASSRPPLGNTEAFF. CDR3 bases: TGTGCCAGCAGCCGCCCGCCCCTTGGGAACACTGAAGCTTTCTTT.

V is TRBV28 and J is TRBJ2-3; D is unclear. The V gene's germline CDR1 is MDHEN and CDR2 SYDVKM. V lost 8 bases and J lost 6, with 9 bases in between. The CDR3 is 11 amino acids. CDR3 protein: CASAVVDTQYF. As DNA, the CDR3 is TGTGCCAGCGCTGTGGTGGATACGCAGTATTTT.

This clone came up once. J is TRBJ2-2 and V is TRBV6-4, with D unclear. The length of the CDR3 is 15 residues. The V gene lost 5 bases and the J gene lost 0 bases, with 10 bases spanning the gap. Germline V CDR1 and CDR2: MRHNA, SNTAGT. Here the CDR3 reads CASSPNQANTGELFF. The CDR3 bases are TGTGCCAGCAGTCCGAACCAGGCGAACACCGGGGAGCTGTTTTTT.

The CDR3 DNA reads as TGTGCCAGTAGTATAGGGTCCAGGGGCACTGAAGCTTTCTTT. It is translated as CASSIGSRGTEAFF. The chain uses TRBV19 and TRBJ1-1; D may be TRBD1 (6 bases). The CDR3 sequence is 14 residues long. Trimming removed 1 base from V and 4 bases from J, with 10 bases in between. Germline CDR1 and CDR2: LNHDA and SQIVND (reference sequence).